This entry is about one TCR beta chain. The entry originates in a study of blood T cell repertoires in COVID-19. The germline CDR1 and CDR2 sequences are MNHEY and SMNVEV (reference sequence). This CDR3 spans 13 amino acids. V shed 5 bases, J shed 3 bases, and the junction held 3 bases outside the gene matches. Using immunoSEQ multiplex PCR, the repertoire was profiled, and TCRdb retains in-frame clones only, with some absent. The sample holds about 50,000 clones, approximately 84% seen once. Sequencing input: peripheral blood. The TCR sequence derives from a woman older than 75 with COVID-19, enrolled during active disease. The chain combines TRBV27 with TRBJ1-1, with 7 bases fitting TRBD1. CDR3 sequence: CASSTQGYTEAFF. The DNA for the CDR3 is TGTGCCAGCAGTACACAGGGGTACACTGAAGCTTTCTTT.